One sample yielded the 20 T cell receptor beta chains listed below, sequenced in a study of CD8 T cells in Susac syndrome. Random hexamers primed reverse transcription of about 0.5 to 1 ug RNA. TCRdb analysed the immunoSEQ multiplex PCR reads with MiXCR anew, one entry per CDR3 protein. The table records some 120,000 distinct CDR3 sequences, around 94% of them present only once. The specimen was CD4+ T cells from PBMCs. These receptors were taken from a human donor in good health.

Concerning this clonotype: A junction boundary mismatches the germline segment, possibly from a read error. The chain links TRBV12-3 or TRBV12-4 to TRBJ1-1; no clear D. The CDR3 runs 14 residues. The CDR3 DNA is TGTGCCAGCAGCTTAGGAATCATGAACACTGAAGCTTTCTTT. The encoded protein is CASSLGIMNTEAFF.

V gene TRBV5-6 combines with J gene TRBJ1-3; possibly TRBD1 for D (5 bases). The CDR3 runs 16 residues. Per the germline V gene, CDR1 is SGHDT and CDR2 is YYEEEE. Trimming took 2 bases from V and 0 from J, leaving 12 bases between them. DNA for the CDR3: TGTGCCAGCAGCTTAGGCGTTAGGGGCTCTGGAAACACCATATATTTT. Protein sequence: CASSLGVRGSGNTIYF.

The J gene is TRBJ2-7, the V gene TRBV20-1; 8 bases map to TRBD2. The CDR3 consists of 14 residues. V dropped 4 bases and J dropped 6; count of bases not matched to a gene: 11. Germline assignment: CDR1 DFQATT and CDR2 SNEGSKA (reference sequence). The CDR3 loop reads CSATLLAALGEQYF. CDR3 coding DNA: TGCAGTGCTACATTACTAGCGGCCCTCGGCGAGCAGTACTTC.

The chain carries TRBV12-3 or TRBV12-4 and TRBJ2-3; a possible D gene is TRBD2 (6 bases). There are 16 residues in the CDR3. V was clipped by 3 bases and J by 4 bases, with 17 bases between them. CDR3 DNA: TGTGCCAGCAGTTTGGGGACCGAAGCGGGCGCAGATACGCAGTATTTT. Its translation: CASSLGTEAGADTQYF.

The chain carries TRBV5-1 and TRBJ2-3, with D perhaps TRBD2 (5 bases). The CDR3 length is 14 residues. Germline CDR1 is SGHRS and CDR2 is YFSETQ. V lost 0 bases to trimming and J lost 4 bases, with 9 bases between them. The CDR3 sequence is CASSLAAGADTQYF. The CDR3 DNA sequence: TGCGCCAGCAGCTTGGCTGCCGGGGCAGATACGCAGTATTTT.

The V gene is TRBV6-5, the J gene TRBJ2-1, with a possible D match to TRBD2 (6 bases). Germline assignment: CDR1 MNHEY and CDR2 SVGAGI. Trimming pared 0 bases from V and 9 bases from J, leaving 15 bases between. This CDR3 has 15 amino acids. The CDR3 spells CASSYSRDVGSEQFF. The CDR3 nucleotides are TGTGCCAGCAGTTACTCGAGAGATGTCGGGAGTGAGCAGTTCTTC.

The chain has TRBV4-1 and TRBJ2-1; tentatively, D is TRBD2 (5 bases). Germline V gene data show CDR1 as MGHRA and CDR2 as YSYEKL. Trimming stripped 2 bases from V and 9 bases from J, with 14 bases between. The CDR3 totals 14 residues. This CDR3 reads CASSQQLGSGEQFF. In DNA form, the CDR3 reads TGCGCCAGCAGCCAACAACTAGGCTCGGGTGAGCAGTTCTTC.

The CDR3 here is CSVEDLAGVNEQFF. The CDR3 DNA is TGCAGCGTTGAAGACCTAGCGGGAGTTAATGAGCAGTTCTTC. The chain uses TRBV29-1 and TRBJ2-1, with 10 nucleotides matching TRBD2. Germline trimming cut 0 bases from V and 7 bases from J; bases unmatched to any gene: 3. The CDR3 is 14 residues long. The germline V gene has CDR1 SQVTM and CDR2 ANQGSEA.

The chain joins TRBV12-3 or TRBV12-4 to TRBJ2-1; D call uncertain. This CDR3 comprises 16 residues. V was shortened by 3 bases and J by 1 base, with 13 bases between the two germline ends. The CDR3: CASSFYTHTSYNEQFF. CDR3 nucleotides: TGTGCCAGCAGTTTTTACACCCACACGTCCTACAATGAGCAGTTCTTC.

This chain links TRBV28 with TRBJ2-2; a possible D gene is TRBD1 (6 bases). V was shortened by 8 bases and J by 9 bases, with 19 bases between the two germline ends. Germline assignment: CDR1 MDHEN and CDR2 SYDVKM. The CDR3 totals 14 residues. In nucleotides, the CDR3 is TGTGCCAGCCGCCCCGAGGGGGTTATCCGGGAGCTGTTTTTT. Translation gives CASRPEGVIRELFF.

The rearrangement uses TRBV29-1 and TRBJ1-2; D gene unclear. Trimming pared 0 bases from V and 8 bases from J, leaving 7 bases between. The CDR3 has 11 residues. Germline V gives CDR1 SQVTM, CDR2 ANQGSEA. CDR3 sequence: CSVEDYLGYTF. CDR3 nucleotide sequence: TGCAGCGTTGAAGATTACTTAGGCTACACCTTC.

The chain is built from TRBV2 and TRBJ2-3; tentatively, D is TRBD1 (5 bases). With 6 bases removed from V and 6 bases from J, the gap between germline ends came to 16 bases. This CDR3 is built from 14 residues. The germline gives CDR1 SNHLY, CDR2 FYNNEI. The DNA for the CDR3 is TGTGCCAGCAGGGAAATCCTAGGGGTGGATACGCAGTATTTT. Protein sequence: CASREILGVDTQYF.

This chain links TRBV24-1 with TRBJ2-5; perhaps TRBD2 as D (5 bases). Trimming cost V 6 bases and J 5 bases, with 9 bases left between them. The CDR3 loop spans 12 amino acids. Per germline, CDR1 KGHDR and CDR2 SFDVKD. CDR3 sequence reads: CATSRSGETQYF. As DNA, the CDR3 is TGTGCCACCAGTCGATCGGGGGAGACCCAGTACTTC.

The table lists this clonotype with a count of one. The rearrangement uses TRBV24-1 and TRBJ1-2; 10 positions agree with TRBD1. Germline values: CDR1 KGHDR, CDR2 SFDVKD. Trimming at V came to 5 bases and at J to 14 bases, leaving 4 bases not matched to a gene. The CDR3 runs 11 residues. The CDR3 spells CATSGTGGGTF. The DNA for the CDR3 is TGTGCCACCAGTGGGACAGGGGGTGGAACCTTC.

CDR3 sequence: CASSLAGRGGGYTF. CDR3 coding DNA: TGCGCCAGCAGCTTGGCAGGGCGAGGCGGCGGCTACACCTTC. The rearrangement uses TRBV5-1 and TRBJ1-2; TRBD1 is a possible D gene (5 bases). Per the germline V gene, CDR1 is SGHRS and CDR2 is YFSETQ. V was trimmed by 0 bases and J by 8 bases, leaving 14 bases between them. CDR3 length equals 14 residues. Full variable domain (rest looked up from reference TRBV5-1 and TRBJ1-2): KAGVTQTPRYLIKTRGQQVTLSCSPISGHRSVSWYQQTPGQGLQFLFEYFSETQRNKGNFPGRFSGRQFSNSRSEMNVSTLELGDSALYLCASSLAGRGGGYTFGSGTRLTVV.

The CDR3 is CASSPPGAASTDTQYF. CDR3 nucleotides: TGTGCCAGCTCACCACCGGGAGCGGCTAGCACAGATACGCAGTATTTT. V is TRBV18 and J is TRBJ2-3; tentatively, D is TRBD2 (5 bases). V lost 0 bases to trimming and J lost 0 bases, with 10 bases between them. Per germline, CDR1 KGHSH and CDR2 LQKENI. The CDR3 loop spans 16 amino acids.

The rearrangement joins TRBV7-6 to TRBJ2-5, with 9 bases that match TRBD2. Germline assignment: CDR1 SGHVS and CDR2 FNYEAQ. The CDR3 runs to 19 residues. The V and J ends lost 4 bases and 5 bases, in that order; junction bases with no gene match: 20. The CDR3 DNA sequence: TGTGCCAGCAGCTCATCCACGGGGTTAGCGGGAGTGCCAGTGGAGACCCAGTACTTC. This encodes CASSSSTGLAGVPVETQYF. The full variable domain, in which reference TRBV7-6 and TRBJ2-5 provide the parts outside the CDR3, is GAGVSQSPRYKVTKRGQDVALRCDPISGHVSLYWYRQALGQGPEFLTYFNYEAQQDKSGLPNDRFSAERPEGSISTLTIQRTEQRDSAMYRCASSSSTGLAGVPVETQYFGPGTRLLVL.

The chain joins TRBV5-1 to TRBJ1-1; D not certain. Germline V gene data show CDR1 as SGHRS and CDR2 as YFSETQ. V was pared by 0 bases and J by 0 bases, with 9 bases between. The CDR3 is made up of 15 amino acids. The CDR3 region has the DNA TGCGCCAGCAGCTTGGCGGGTTCCCTGAACACTGAAGCTTTCTTT. Its translation: CASSLAGSLNTEAFF.

The chain links TRBV5-4 to TRBJ2-1, with 9 positions matching TRBD2. The CDR3 contains 15 residues. V lost 2 bases and J lost 5; bases outside the gene matches: 5. Germline CDR1 SGHNT, CDR2 YYREEE (reference sequence). CDR3 DNA sequence: TGTGCCAGCAGCTTTAAACTAGCGGGCAACAATGAGCAGTTCTTC. Protein product: CASSFKLAGNNEQFF. The full variable domain, rest sourced from reference TRBV5-4 and TRBJ2-1, is ETGVTQSPTHLIKTRGQQVTLRCSSQSGHNTVSWYQQALGQGPQFIFQYYREEENGRGNFPPRFSGLQFPNYSSELNVNALELDDSALYLCASSFKLAGNNEQFFGPGTRLTVL.

Concerning this clonotype: A junction boundary mismatches the germline segment, possibly from a read error. The J gene is TRBJ1-2, the V gene TRBV12-3 or TRBV12-4; TRBD1 might be the D (5 bases). This CDR3 spans 14 amino acids. The CDR3 DNA reads TGTGCCAGCACCATAGGGAACCCAGGTGGGGCCCTTGAGTTC. This translates into CASTIGNPGGALEF.